This passage covers 14 T cell receptor beta chains from one sample sequenced in a study of a mutant IDH1 vaccine in newly diagnosed glioma (dated by TCRdb to the early 2020s). The library was prepared using the immunoSEQ multiplex PCR assay. TCRdb retrieved this table from immuneACCESS and kept in-frame rearrangements only. Not all clones are present; in checked studies, unresolved V genes account for under half, and no reason is known for the remainder. The sample table lists tens of thousands of clones, 83% of them with a count of one. The ten largest clonotypes hold around 3.5% of the sample. The time point label corresponds to: week 47, end of study. Each vaccine dose was 300 ug of a 20-mer mutant IDH1 peptide in Montanide, given subcutaneously with topical imiquimod. Their target antigens are unknown. The sequencing used PBMCs, collected from a glioma patient whose treatment included an IDH1 peptide vaccine. These receptors were taken from a woman aged 45 to 65 with glioma.

This rearrangement joins TRBV7-2 to TRBJ1-5, with no clear D. This CDR3 is built from 17 residues. The germline V and J ends were trimmed by 3 bases and 0 bases, with 15 bases remaining between them. Per germline, CDR1 SGHTA and CDR2 FQGNSA. The CDR3 bases are TGTGCCAGCAGCTTTCGGTCCTTCGGCGATAGCAATCAGCCCCAGCATTTT. Amino acids: CASSFRSFGDSNQPQHF.

The rearrangement joins TRBV7-9 to TRBJ2-7; D is undetermined. The CDR3 is 11 amino acids. Between the trimmed V and J ends, which lost 8 bases and 3 bases, there was a span of 8 bases. Germline V CDR1 and CDR2: SEHNR, FQNEAQ (reference sequence). CDR3 in amino acids: CASGINYEQYF. CDR3 nucleotide sequence: TGTGCCAGCGGGATTAACTACGAGCAGTACTTC.

V gene TRBV6-1 combines with J gene TRBJ1-1; a possible D gene is TRBD1 (5 bases). Germline CDR1 is MNHNS and CDR2 is SASEGT. The V end was cut by 5 bases, the J end by 1 base, with 14 bases between. The CDR3 extends over 15 amino acids. CDR3 sequence reads: CASSTPGVENTEAFF. CDR3 in DNA: TGTGCCAGCAGTACGCCGGGGGTGGAGAACACTGAAGCTTTCTTT.

The chain combines TRBV2 with TRBJ1-4; D remains unclear. Germline lookup yields CDR1 SNHLY and CDR2 FYNNEI. The V end was cut by 1 base, the J end by 0 bases, with 6 bases between. CDR3 size: 15 residues. The chain's CDR3 is CASSEDSATNEKLFF. The CDR3 region has the DNA TGTGCCAGCAGTGAAGACAGTGCAACTAATGAAAAACTGTTTTTT.

The chain links TRBV5-1 to TRBJ1-1, with D possibly TRBD1 on 5 matching bases. V lost 4 bases and J 12 bases, leaving 16 bases between the germline ends. CDR1 is SGHRS and CDR2 is YFSETQ in the germline V gene. The CDR3 loop spans 12 amino acids. The CDR3: CASSDPRGDPFF. The CDR3 nucleotides are TGCGCCAGCAGCGACCCACGGGGGGACCCTTTCTTT.

This sequence joins TRBV7-2 and TRBJ1-2, with 7 bases fitting TRBD1. Germline-derived CDR1 and CDR2 are SGHTA and FQGNSA. This CDR3 has 14 amino acids. V lost 5 bases and J lost 5; bases outside the gene matches: 8. This chain's CDR3 is CASSAHRGTYGYTF. The CDR3 coding sequence is TGTGCCAGCAGCGCACACAGGGGTACATATGGCTACACCTTC.

CDR3 sequence (DNA): TGTGCCAGCAGCGTAGCTTGGGGTTCCTACAATGAGCAGTTCTTC. Residues: CASSVAWGSYNEQFF. This chain uses TRBV9 with TRBJ2-1, with D uncertain. V gave up 0 bases and J gave up 1 base, with 8 bases separating them. Germline V lookup: CDR1 SGDLS, CDR2 YYNGEE. The CDR3 totals 15 residues.

The rearrangement links TRBV30 to TRBJ1-1; 8 nucleotides align to TRBD1. V was clipped by 2 bases and J by 4 bases; unmatched bases: 6. Germline CDR1 and CDR2: GTSNPN and SVGIG (reference sequence). The CDR3 is 14 amino acids. The CDR3, as DNA: TGTGCCTGGAGTAGGCAGGGGGCTGGCACTGAAGCTTTCTTT. This sequence encodes CAWSRQGAGTEAFF.

This clone came up a few times. V usage is TRBV7-9 and J usage is TRBJ1-1; 8 bases match TRBD1. Losses at the gene ends were 11 bases for V and 3 bases for J; bases not matched to a gene: 8. CDR3 length: 13 residues. The V gene's germline CDR1 is SEHNR and CDR2 FQNEAQ (reference sequence). The DNA for the CDR3 is TGTGCCGTCGGACAGGGCGGGGACACTGAAGCTTTCTTT. As protein: CAVGQGGDTEAFF.

This clone appeared a single time. This sequence joins TRBV7-6 and TRBJ2-7; TRBD1 matches 7 bases. V shed 5 bases and J 2 bases; nucleotides not matched to a gene: 9. The germline CDR1 and CDR2 sequences are SGHVS and FNYEAQ. The CDR3 is 15 amino acids. In DNA, the CDR3 is TGTGCCAGCAGCCCGTCGGGGACAGTACCCTACGAGCAGTACTTC. Translated, it gives CASSPSGTVPYEQYF.

The gene calls are TRBV7-2 and TRBJ2-7, with TRBD2 matching over 9 bases. Trimming cost V 6 bases and J 7 bases; bases outside gene matches: 10. The CDR3 sequence is 14 residues long. Germline-derived CDR1 and CDR2 are SGHTA and FQGNSA. CDR3 amino acids: CASRFSGGQTEQYF. CDR3 bases: TGTGCCAGCAGGTTTAGCGGGGGACAAACAGAGCAGTACTTC.

This chain links TRBV27 with TRBJ2-2; 8 bases match TRBD2. From germline, CDR1 is MNHEY and CDR2 SMNVEV (reference sequence). V lost 5 bases, J lost 5 bases, and 19 bases stayed unmatched. The CDR3 spans 19 residues. The CDR3 reads CASSDRTVQRERGTGELFF. The CDR3 DNA is TGTGCCAGCAGTGACAGGACAGTTCAGCGGGAGAGGGGTACCGGGGAGCTGTTTTTT.

This sequence joins TRBV6-6 and TRBJ1-1, with no clear D. CDR1 and CDR2 from the germline V gene are MNHNY and SVGAGI (reference sequence). The length of the CDR3 is 13 residues. Deletions cut 2 bases from V and 3 bases from J, with 7 bases between. CDR3 sequence reads: CASSYRRDTEAFF. Here the CDR3 DNA reads TGTGCCAGCAGTTACCGACGTGACACTGAAGCTTTCTTT.

The chain recombines TRBV9 with TRBJ2-3, with 11 positions matching TRBD1. CDR1 is SGDLS and CDR2 is YYNGEE in the germline V gene. V was clipped by 3 bases and J by 3 bases; unmatched bases: 9. The CDR3 loop spans 17 amino acids. Here the CDR3 reads CASSAGTGGTRTDTQYF. DNA for the CDR3: TGTGCCAGCAGCGCCGGGACAGGGGGAACGAGGACAGATACGCAGTATTTT.